This T cell receptor (beta chain) was sequenced during a study of blood T cell repertoires in COVID-19. Looking at the study overall: COVID-19 samples from acute and convalescent phases originated in the United States, Italy and Spain. PBMCs, B-cell-depleted T cells, or T cells were the source of the cDNA or gDNA that made up the material.

CDR3 size: 16 residues. Trimming removed 4 bases from V and 6 bases from J, with 21 bases in between. Germline loops: CDR1 LGHDT, CDR2 YNNKEL (reference sequence). As handled by the study authors: Estimates of nucleated cell counts were drawn from the amplification of reference gene primers. Repertoires were generated with immunoSEQ multiplex PCR, while TCRdb's copy carries only in-frame clones and drops some. The DNA was the basis for D and trimming; V, J and clone size are from that table. The repertoire holds 80,000 to 100,000 clones, around four fifths seen once, with 16% in the top ten. Sequenced sample: peripheral blood. The J gene is TRBJ1-1, the V gene TRBV3-1 (or the pseudogene TRBV3-2); D is perhaps TRBD1 (5 bases). This receptor was identified in a human donor in a cohort sampled during active COVID-19. CDR3 sequence: CASSLSSGAGRAEAFF. In DNA, the CDR3 is TGTGCCAGCAGCCTCAGCAGTGGGGCCGGTCGGGCTGAAGCTTTCTTT.